This TCR beta chain was captured by sequencing in a study of control samples from healthy donors and cancer patients. Assay used: immunoSEQ multiplex PCR; TCRdb lists only in-frame clones, some missing. The sample records fewer than 200,000 clones, about 86% being singletons. Source material: blood. The clonotype was recovered from a woman between 25 and 40 years old in good health.

The CDR3 loop is CASSQDSLRTGELFF. The CDR3 coding sequence is TGTGCCAGCAGCCAAGATTCTCTCAGGACCGGGGAGCTGTTTTTT. The V gene is TRBV3-1 (or the pseudogene TRBV3-2), the J gene TRBJ2-2, with D unresolved. In germline, CDR1 is LGHDT, CDR2 YNNKEL (reference sequence). The CDR3 totals 15 residues. V dropped 0 bases and J dropped 5 bases, with 10 bases sitting between them.